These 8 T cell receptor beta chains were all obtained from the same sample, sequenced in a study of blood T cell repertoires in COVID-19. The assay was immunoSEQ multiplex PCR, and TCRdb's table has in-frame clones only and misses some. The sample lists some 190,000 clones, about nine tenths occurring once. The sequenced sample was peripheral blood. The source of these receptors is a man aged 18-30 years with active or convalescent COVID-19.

The CDR3 loop is CASTLITAANTEAFF. CDR3 bases: TGTGCCAGCACGTTGATCACAGCAGCCAACACTGAAGCTTTCTTT. The V and J genes are TRBV13 and TRBJ1-1; D unclear. With 7 bases removed from V and 2 bases from J, the gap between germline ends came to 17 bases. This CDR3 comprises 15 residues. Germline lookup yields CDR1 PRHDT and CDR2 FYEKMQ (reference sequence).

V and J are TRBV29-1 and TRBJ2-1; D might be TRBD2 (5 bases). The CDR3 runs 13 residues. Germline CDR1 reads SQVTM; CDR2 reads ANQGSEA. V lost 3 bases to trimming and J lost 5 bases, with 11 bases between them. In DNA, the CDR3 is TGCAGCGTTGAGTGGACTTTACACAATGAGCAGTTCTTC. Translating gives CSVEWTLHNEQFF.

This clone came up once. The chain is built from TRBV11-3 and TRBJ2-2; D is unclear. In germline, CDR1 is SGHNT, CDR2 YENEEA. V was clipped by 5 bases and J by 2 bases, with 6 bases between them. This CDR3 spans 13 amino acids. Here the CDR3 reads CASSPFNTGELFF. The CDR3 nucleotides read TGTGCCAGCAGCCCCTTTAACACCGGGGAGCTGTTTTTT.

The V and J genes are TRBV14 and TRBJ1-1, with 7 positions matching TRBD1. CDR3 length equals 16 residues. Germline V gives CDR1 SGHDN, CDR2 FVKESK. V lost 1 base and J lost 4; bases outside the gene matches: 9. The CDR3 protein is CASSQGPKGAGTEAFF. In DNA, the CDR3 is TGTGCCAGCAGCCAAGGCCCCAAGGGGGCTGGCACTGAAGCTTTCTTT.

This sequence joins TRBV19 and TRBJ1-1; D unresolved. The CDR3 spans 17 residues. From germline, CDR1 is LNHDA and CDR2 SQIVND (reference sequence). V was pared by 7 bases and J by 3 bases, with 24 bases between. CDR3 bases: TGTGCCAGTACTGGCGCGAGGGCTGAGTCTAGGTACACTGAAGCTTTCTTT. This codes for CASTGARAESRYTEAFF.

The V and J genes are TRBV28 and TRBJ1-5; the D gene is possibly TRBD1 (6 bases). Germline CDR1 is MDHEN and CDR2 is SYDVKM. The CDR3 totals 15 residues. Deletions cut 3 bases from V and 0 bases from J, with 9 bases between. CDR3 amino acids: CASSFQQGSNQPQHF. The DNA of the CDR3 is TGTGCCAGCAGTTTCCAACAGGGTAGCAATCAGCCCCAGCATTTT.

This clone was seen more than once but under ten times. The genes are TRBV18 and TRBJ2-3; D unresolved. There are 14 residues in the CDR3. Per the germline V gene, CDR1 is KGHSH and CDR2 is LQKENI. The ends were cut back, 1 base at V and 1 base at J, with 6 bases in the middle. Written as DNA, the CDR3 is TGTGCCAGCTCACCACTGGCAGGCACAGATACGCAGTATTTT. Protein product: CASSPLAGTDTQYF.

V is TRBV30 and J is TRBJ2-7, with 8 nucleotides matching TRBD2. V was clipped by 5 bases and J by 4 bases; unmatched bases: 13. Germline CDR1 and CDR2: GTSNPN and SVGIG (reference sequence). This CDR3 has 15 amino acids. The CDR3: CAWGGVAGSDYEQYF. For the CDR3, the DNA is TGTGCCTGGGGGGGAGTAGCGGGGAGTGATTACGAGCAGTACTTC.